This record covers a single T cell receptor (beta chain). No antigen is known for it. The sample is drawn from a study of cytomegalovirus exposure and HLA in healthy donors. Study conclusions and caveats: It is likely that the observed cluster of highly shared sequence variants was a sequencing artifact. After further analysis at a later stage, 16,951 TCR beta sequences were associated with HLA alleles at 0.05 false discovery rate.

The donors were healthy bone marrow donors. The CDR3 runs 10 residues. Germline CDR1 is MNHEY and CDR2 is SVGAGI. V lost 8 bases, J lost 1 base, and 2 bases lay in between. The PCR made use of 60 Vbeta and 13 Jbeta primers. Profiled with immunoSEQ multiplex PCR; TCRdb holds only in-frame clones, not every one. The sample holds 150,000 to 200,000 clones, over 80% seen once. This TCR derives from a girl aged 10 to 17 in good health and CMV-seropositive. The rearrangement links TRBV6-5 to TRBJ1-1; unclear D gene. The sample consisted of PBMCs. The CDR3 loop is CASQNTEAFF. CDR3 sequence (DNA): TGTGCCAGCCAGAACACTGAAGCTTTCTTT.